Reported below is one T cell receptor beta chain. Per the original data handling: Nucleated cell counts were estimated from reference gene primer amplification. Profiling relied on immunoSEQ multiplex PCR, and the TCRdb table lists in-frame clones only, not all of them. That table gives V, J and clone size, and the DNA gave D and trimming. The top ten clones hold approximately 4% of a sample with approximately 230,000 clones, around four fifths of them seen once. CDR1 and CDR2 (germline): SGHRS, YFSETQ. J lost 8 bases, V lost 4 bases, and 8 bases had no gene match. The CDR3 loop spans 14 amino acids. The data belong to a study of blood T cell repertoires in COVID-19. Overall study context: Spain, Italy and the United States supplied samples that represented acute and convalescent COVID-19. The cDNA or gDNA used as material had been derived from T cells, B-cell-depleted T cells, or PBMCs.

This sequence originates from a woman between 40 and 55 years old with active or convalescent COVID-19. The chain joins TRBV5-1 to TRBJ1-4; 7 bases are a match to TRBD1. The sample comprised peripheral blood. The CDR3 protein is CASSIDRVREKLFF. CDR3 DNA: TGCGCCAGCAGCATAGACAGGGTACGGGAAAAACTGTTTTTT.